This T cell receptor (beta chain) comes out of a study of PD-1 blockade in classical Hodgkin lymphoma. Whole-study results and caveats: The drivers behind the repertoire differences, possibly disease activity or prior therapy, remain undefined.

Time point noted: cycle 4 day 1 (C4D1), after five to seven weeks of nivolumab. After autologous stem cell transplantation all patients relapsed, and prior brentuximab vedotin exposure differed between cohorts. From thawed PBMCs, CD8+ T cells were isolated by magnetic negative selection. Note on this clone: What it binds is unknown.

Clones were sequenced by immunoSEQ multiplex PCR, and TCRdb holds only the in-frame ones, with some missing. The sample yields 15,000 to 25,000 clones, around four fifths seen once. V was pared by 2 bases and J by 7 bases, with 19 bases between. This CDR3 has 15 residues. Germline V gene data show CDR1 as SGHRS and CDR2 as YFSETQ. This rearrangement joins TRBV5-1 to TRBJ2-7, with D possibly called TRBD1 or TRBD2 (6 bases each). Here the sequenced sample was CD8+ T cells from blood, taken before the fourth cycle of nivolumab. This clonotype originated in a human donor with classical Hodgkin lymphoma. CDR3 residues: CASSFASGEVGEQYF. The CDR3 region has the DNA TGCGCCAGCAGCTTTGCGTCAGGGGAGGTGGGGGAGCAGTACTTC.